This T cell receptor beta chain was obtained from a study of molecular identifiers for immune sequencing clone quantification. General study findings and limits: Molecules of identical TCR sharing a barcode could underestimate highly expanded clone sizes. Clones that had above 20 RNA copies took up over 97% of effector molecules but under 1% in naive cells. Jurkat TCR RNA from one cell was spiked into fewer than 1.2 million naive cells, and it was reportedly detectable there.

One entry per CDR3 protein results from TCRdb running MiXCR on the PCR reads. The sample shows hundreds of thousands of distinct CDR3 sequences, 24% of them seen only once. In regard to this clonotype: What it recognizes is unknown. Just one base apart from a much larger clone, this may be a read error.

Per germline, CDR1 LNHDA and CDR2 SQIVND (reference sequence). V lost 4 bases and J 3 bases, leaving 22 bases between the germline ends. This CDR3 is built from 18 residues. The sequencing input was naive CD8+ T cells from blood, with Jurkat cell RNA spiked in. Subset: FACS-sorted CD8+CD4-CCR7+CD45RA+ naive T cells. The TCR comes from a human donor in good health. Some libraries in this study had Jurkat cell RNA spiked in. The chain carries TRBV19 and TRBJ1-5, with a weak D call TRBD1 (6 bases). CDR3 DNA sequence: TGTGCCAGTAGTACCTACAGGGTAATTAGCACTGTCAATCAGCCCCAGCATTTT. As protein: CASSTYRVISTVNQPQHF.